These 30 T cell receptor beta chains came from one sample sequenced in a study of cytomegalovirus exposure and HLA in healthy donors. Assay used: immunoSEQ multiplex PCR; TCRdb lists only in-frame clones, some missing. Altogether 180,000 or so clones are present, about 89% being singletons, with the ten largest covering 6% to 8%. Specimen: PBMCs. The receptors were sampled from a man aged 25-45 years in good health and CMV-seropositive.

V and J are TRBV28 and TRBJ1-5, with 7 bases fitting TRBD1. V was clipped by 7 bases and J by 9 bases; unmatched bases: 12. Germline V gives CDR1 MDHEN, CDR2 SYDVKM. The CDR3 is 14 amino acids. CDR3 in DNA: TGTGCCAGCAAACCTGGGACAGCCGGAACGCCCCAGCATTTT. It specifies CASKPGTAGTPQHF.

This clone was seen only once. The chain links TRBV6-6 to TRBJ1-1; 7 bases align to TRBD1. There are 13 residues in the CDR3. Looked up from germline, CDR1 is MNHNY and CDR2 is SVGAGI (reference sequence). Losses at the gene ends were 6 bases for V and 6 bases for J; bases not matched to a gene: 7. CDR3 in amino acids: CASRSDRVSEAFF. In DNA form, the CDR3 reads TGTGCCAGCAGGAGCGACAGGGTCTCTGAAGCTTTCTTT.

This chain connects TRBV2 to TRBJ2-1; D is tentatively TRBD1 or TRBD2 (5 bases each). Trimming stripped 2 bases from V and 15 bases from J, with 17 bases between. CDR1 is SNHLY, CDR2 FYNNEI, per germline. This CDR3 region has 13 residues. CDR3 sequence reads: CASSESLTGQPFF. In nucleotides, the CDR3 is TGTGCCAGCAGTGAATCCCTCACGGGGCAGCCGTTCTTC.

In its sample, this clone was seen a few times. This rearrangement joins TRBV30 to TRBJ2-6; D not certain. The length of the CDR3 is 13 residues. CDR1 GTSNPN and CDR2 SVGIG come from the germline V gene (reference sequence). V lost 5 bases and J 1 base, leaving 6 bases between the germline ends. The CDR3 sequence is CAWLRSGANVLTF. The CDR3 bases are TGTGCCTGGCTGAGGTCTGGGGCCAACGTCCTGACTTTC. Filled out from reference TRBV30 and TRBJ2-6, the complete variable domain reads SQTIHQWPATLVQPVGSPLSLECTVEGTSNPNLYWYRQAAGRGLQLLFYSVGIGQISSEVPQNLSASRPQDRQFILSSKKLLLSDSGFYLCAWLRSGANVLTFGAGSRLTVL.

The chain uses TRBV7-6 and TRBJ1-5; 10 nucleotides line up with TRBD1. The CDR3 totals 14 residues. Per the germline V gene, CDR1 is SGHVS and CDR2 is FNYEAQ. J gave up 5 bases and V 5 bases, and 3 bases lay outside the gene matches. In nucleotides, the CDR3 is TGTGCCAGCAGCCTGACAGGGGGCGATCAGCCCCAGCATTTT. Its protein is CASSLTGGDQPQHF.

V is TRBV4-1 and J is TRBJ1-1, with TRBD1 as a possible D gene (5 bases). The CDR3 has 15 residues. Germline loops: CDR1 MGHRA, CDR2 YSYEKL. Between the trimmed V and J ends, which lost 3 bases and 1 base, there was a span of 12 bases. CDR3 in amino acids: CASSHEIGQNTEAFF. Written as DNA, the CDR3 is TGCGCCAGCAGCCATGAAATCGGACAGAACACTGAAGCTTTCTTT.

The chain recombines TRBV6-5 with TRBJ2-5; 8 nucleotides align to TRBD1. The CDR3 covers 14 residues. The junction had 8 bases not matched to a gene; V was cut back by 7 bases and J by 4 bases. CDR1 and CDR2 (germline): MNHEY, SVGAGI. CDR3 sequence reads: CASISNGQGETQYF. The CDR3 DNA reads TGTGCCAGCATCAGTAATGGACAGGGAGAGACCCAGTACTTC.

The CDR3 protein is CASSYVGRGNTIYF. CDR3 DNA: TGTGCCAGCAGTTATGTAGGCCGTGGAAACACCATATATTTT. The chain recombines TRBV7-2 with TRBJ1-3; the D is unclear. This CDR3 is 14 amino acids long. CDR1 SGHTA and CDR2 FQGNSA come from the germline V gene. V was clipped by 6 bases and J by 3 bases, with 12 bases between them.

DNA for the CDR3: TGTGCCAGCAGTCGTCATTCGGAGGGCCTCGAGCAGTACTTC. Translation gives CASSRHSEGLEQYF. The chain combines TRBV11-3 with TRBJ2-7; D perhaps matches TRBD2 (6 bases). Germline CDR1 SGHNT, CDR2 YENEEA. The V gene lost 6 bases and the J gene lost 6 bases, with 18 bases spanning the gap. The CDR3 extends over 14 amino acids.

CDR3 bases: TGTGCCAGCAGCTCCAGGGATGGGGCCAACGTCCTGACTTTC. Translated, it gives CASSSRDGANVLTF. J is TRBJ2-6 and V is TRBV13; possibly TRBD1 for D (5 bases). The CDR3 consists of 14 residues. Trimming removed 4 bases at V and 3 bases at J, with 7 bases between. Per germline, CDR1 PRHDT and CDR2 FYEKMQ (reference sequence).

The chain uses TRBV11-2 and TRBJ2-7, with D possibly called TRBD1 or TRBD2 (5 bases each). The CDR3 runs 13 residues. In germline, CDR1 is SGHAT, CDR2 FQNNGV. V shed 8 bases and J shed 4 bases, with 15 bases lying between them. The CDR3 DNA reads TGTGCCAGCCACAGACGGGGCGGGTACGAGCAGTACTTC. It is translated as CASHRRGGYEQYF.

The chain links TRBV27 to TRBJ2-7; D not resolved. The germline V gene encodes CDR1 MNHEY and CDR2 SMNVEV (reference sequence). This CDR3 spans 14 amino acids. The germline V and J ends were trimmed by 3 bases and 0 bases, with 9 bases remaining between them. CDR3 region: CASSFQLNSYEQYF. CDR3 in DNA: TGTGCCAGCAGTTTCCAACTAAACTCCTACGAGCAGTACTTC.

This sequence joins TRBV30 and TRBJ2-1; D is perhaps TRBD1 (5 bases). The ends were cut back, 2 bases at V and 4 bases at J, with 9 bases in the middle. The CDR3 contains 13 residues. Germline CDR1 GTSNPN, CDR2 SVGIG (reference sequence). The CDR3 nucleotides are TGTGCCTGGAGTCTCAGGGCGTACAATGAGCAGTTCTTC. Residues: CAWSLRAYNEQFF.

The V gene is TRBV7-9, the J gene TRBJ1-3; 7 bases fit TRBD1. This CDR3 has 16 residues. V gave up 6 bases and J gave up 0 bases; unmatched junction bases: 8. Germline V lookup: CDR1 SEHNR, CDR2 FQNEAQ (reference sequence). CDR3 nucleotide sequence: TGTGCCAGCAGTAAGAGGACAGGCAACTCTGGAAACACCATATATTTT. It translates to CASSKRTGNSGNTIYF. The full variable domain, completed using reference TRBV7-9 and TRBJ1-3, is DTGVSQNPRHKITKRGQNVTFRCDPISEHNRLYWYRQTLGQGPEFLTYFQNEAQLEKSRLLSDRFSAERPKGSFSTLEIQRTEQGDSAMYLCASSKRTGNSGNTIYFGEGSWLTVV.

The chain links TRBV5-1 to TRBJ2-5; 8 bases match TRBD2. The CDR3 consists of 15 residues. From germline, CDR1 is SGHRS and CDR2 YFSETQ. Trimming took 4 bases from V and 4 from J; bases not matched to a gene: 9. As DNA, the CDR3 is TGCGCCAGCAGCACGGAACTAGCGGTCGGAGAGACCCAGTACTTC. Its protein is CASSTELAVGETQYF.

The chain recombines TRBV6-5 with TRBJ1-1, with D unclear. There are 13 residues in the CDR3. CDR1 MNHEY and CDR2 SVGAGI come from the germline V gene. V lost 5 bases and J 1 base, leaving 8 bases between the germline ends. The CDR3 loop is CASSRVGNTEAFF. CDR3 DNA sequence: TGTGCCAGCAGTCGGGTAGGGAACACTGAAGCTTTCTTT.

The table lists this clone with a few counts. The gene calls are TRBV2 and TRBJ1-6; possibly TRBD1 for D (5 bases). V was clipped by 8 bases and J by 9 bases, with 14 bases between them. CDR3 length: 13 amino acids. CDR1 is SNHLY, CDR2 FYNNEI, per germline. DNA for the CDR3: TGTGCCAGCCTCCCCAGGGAGGGTTCACCCCTCCACTTT. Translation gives CASLPREGSPLHF.

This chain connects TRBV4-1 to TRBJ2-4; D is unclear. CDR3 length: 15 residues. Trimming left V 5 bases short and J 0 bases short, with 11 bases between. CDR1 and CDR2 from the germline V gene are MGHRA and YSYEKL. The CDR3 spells CASSVRPIAKNIQYF. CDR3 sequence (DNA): TGCGCCAGCAGCGTTAGACCCATAGCCAAAAACATTCAGTACTTC.

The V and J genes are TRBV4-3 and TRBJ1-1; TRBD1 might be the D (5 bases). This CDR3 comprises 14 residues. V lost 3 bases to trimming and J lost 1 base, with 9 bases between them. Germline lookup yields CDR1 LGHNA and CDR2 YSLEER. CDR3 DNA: TGCGCCAGCAGCCACGGGGCGGGGAACACTGAAGCTTTCTTT. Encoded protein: CASSHGAGNTEAFF.

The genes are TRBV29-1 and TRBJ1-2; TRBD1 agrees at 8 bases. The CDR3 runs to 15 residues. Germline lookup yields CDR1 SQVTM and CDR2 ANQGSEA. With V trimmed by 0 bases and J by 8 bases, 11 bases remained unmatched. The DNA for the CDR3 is TGCAGCGTTGAAGATCGATACGGCAGGGGGCAAGGCTACACCTTC. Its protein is CSVEDRYGRGQGYTF.

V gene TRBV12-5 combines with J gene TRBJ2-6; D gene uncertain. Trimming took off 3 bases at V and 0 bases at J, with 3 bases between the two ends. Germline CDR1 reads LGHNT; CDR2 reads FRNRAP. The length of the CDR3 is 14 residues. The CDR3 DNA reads TGTGCTAGTGGTTTAAACTCTGGGGCCAACGTCCTGACTTTC. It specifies CASGLNSGANVLTF.

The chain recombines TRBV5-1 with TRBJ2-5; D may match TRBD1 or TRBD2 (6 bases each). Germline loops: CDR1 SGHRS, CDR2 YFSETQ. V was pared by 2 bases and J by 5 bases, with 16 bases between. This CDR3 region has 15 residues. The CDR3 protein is CASSFSGTGMETQYF. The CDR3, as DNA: TGCGCCAGCAGCTTTAGCGGAACAGGGATGGAGACCCAGTACTTC.

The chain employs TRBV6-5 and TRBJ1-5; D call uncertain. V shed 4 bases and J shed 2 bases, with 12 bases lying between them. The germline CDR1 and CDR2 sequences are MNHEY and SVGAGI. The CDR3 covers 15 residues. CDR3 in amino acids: CASSSSQVGNQPQHF. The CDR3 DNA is TGTGCCAGCAGTTCTAGCCAGGTAGGCAATCAGCCCCAGCATTTT.

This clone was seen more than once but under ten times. The CDR3, as DNA: TGTGCCAGCAGCTCCCTGGCAGGGGGCTCGACCGGGGAGCTGTTTTTT. This encodes CASSSLAGGSTGELFF. The V call is TRBV5-6, the J call TRBJ2-2, with TRBD1 matching over 8 bases. This CDR3 region has 16 residues. Unmatched junction bases numbered 9, after V lost 3 bases and J lost 5 bases. The germline gives CDR1 SGHDT, CDR2 YYEEEE.

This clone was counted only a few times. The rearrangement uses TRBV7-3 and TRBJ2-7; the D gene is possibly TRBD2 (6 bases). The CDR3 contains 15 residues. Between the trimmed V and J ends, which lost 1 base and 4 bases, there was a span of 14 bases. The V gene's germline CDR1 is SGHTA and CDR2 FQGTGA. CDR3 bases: TGTGCCAGCAGCTTAAGAGGAATGGAGGGTTACGAGCAGTACTTC. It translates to CASSLRGMEGYEQYF.

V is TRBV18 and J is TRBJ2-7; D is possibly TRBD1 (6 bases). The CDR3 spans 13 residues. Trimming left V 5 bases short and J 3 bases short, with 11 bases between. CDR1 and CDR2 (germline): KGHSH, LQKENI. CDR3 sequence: CASSAGQYYEQYF. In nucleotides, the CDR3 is TGTGCCAGCTCAGCTGGACAGTACTACGAGCAGTACTTC.

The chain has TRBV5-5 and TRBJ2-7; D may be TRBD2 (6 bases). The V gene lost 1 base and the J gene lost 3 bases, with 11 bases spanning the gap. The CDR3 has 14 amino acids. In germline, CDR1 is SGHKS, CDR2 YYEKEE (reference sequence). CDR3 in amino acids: CASSLFRGNYEQYF. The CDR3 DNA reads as TGTGCCAGCAGCTTGTTCCGCGGGAACTACGAGCAGTACTTC.

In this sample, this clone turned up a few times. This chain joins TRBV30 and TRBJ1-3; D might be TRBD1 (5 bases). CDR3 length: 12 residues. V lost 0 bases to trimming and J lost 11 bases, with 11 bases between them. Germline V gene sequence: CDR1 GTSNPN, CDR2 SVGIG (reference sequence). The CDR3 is CAWSVGEESIYF. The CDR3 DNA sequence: TGTGCCTGGAGTGTAGGGGAGGAGTCCATATATTTT.

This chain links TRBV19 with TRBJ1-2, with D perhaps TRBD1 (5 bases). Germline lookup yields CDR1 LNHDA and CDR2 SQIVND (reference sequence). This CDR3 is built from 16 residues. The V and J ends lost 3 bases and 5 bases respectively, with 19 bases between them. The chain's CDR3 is CASSISAADTLYGYTF. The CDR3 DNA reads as TGTGCCAGTAGTATTTCTGCGGCGGACACACTATATGGCTACACCTTC.

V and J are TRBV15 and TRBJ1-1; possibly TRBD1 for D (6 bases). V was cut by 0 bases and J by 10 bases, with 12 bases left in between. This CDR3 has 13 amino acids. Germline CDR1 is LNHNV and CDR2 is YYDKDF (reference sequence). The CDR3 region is CATSRDRTVAAFF. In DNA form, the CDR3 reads TGTGCCACCAGCAGAGATCGGACAGTAGCAGCTTTCTTT.